The clone carrying this TCR beta chain was observed a few times. Germline CDR1 is SGHTA and CDR2 is FQGTGA. The CDR3 totals 16 residues. V trimming: 5 bases; J trimming: 5 bases; junction bases outside the gene matches: 11. This sample is drawn from a study of molecular identifiers for immune sequencing clone quantification. With listed TCR primers and previously described methods, bulk TCR libraries were prepared. TCRdb analysed the PCR reads with MiXCR anew, one entry per CDR3 protein. The sample has about 640,000 distinct CDR3 sequences, nearly 20% seen once. This rearrangement joins TRBV7-3 to TRBJ2-2; 7 bases line up with TRBD2. Material: naive CD8+ T cells from blood, with Jurkat cell RNA spiked in. As to subset: FACS-sorted CD8+CD4-CCR7+CD45RA+ naive T cells. This TCR was sampled from a human donor in good health. Some libraries in this study had Jurkat cell RNA spiked in. The CDR3 DNA reads TGTGCCAGCAGCCCCTGGGGCGGGAGAGGAACCGGGGAGCTGTTTTTT. Translated: CASSPWGGRGTGELFF.